This TCR beta chain is drawn from a study of regulatory T cells in long-lasting Graves disease. CDR3-region Arm-PCR and iRepertoire HTBI primers produced the TCR beta libraries. Via MiXCR, TCRdb re-called the multiplex PCR reads, giving one row per CDR3 protein. The table has 580,000 or so distinct CDR3 sequences, around 16% seen once. Time point described: newly diagnosed GD, antithyroid drugs for less than 3 months. Scientists built the TCR library using RNA that was extracted from PBMCs. Germline CDR1 PRHDT, CDR2 FYEKMQ (reference sequence). This CDR3 has 17 amino acids. The V and J ends lost 6 bases and 4 bases, in that order; junction bases with no gene match: 17. This same sample was also part of a study on T cells in Graves' hyperthyroidism and ophthalmopathy.

The TCR originated in a man between 18 and 29 years old with Graves disease. The chain uses TRBV13 and TRBJ1-2; 7 bases fit TRBD1. The specimen comprised peripheral blood mononuclear cells (PBMCs), sampled at new diagnosis, from a patient treated with antithyroid drugs. CDR3: CASSSSRRTGYIYGYTF. As DNA, the CDR3 is TGTGCCAGCAGTTCCTCCAGGAGGACAGGTTATATCTATGGCTACACCTTC.